This TCR beta chain was obtained from a study of blood T cell repertoires in COVID-19. CDR1 is LNHDA, CDR2 SQIVND, per germline (reference sequence). The CDR3 sequence is 15 residues long. V gave up 5 bases and J gave up 4 bases, with 17 bases separating them. Clones were sequenced by immunoSEQ multiplex PCR, and TCRdb holds only the in-frame ones, with some missing. The sample lists over 150,000 clones; 90% to 95% were seen once. The source material was peripheral blood. The V call is TRBV19, the J call TRBJ1-2; D possibly corresponds to TRBD1 (6 bases). The receptor was derived from a young man with COVID-19, enrolled during active disease. The CDR3 sequence: CASSVTGIYSYGYTF. The DNA of the CDR3 is TGTGCCAGTAGTGTCACAGGGATTTATAGCTATGGCTACACCTTC. Combining the CDR3 with reference TRBV19 and TRBJ1-2 gives the whole variable domain DGGITQSPKYLFRKEGQNVTLSCEQNLNHDAMYWYRQDPGQGLRLIYYSQIVNDFQKGDIAEGYSVSREKKESFPLTVTSAQKNPTAFYLCASSVTGIYSYGYTFGSGTRLTVV.